The 21 T cell receptor beta chains in this list originate from one sample, sequenced in a study of CXCR3-negative and CXCR3-positive naive CD8 T cells. 5' RACE that incorporated UMI labels was used to prepare the TRB cDNA libraries. TCRdb reprocessed the 5' RACE reads and keeps a single row for each CDR3 protein, giving no DNA. The table counts roughly 48,000 distinct CDR3 sequences; approximately 16% lies in the top ten. Sequencing used memory CD8+ T cells from blood. These receptors were collected from a human donor in good health. Some clones in this sample may be carry-over from other donors' samples.

The V gene is TRBV7-9, the J gene TRBJ1-2. The CDR3 has 14 residues. Germline V gene sequence: CDR1 SEHNR, CDR2 FQNEAQ (reference sequence). The CDR3 protein is CASSLEESDYGYTF. The whole variable domain, filled in from reference TRBV7-9 and TRBJ1-2, reads DTGVSQNPRHKITKRGQNVTFRCDPISEHNRLYWYRQTLGQGPEFLTYFQNEAQLEKSRLLSDRFSAERPKGSFSTLEIQRTEQGDSAMYLCASSLEESDYGYTFGSGTRLTVV.

The CDR3 is CASSSGRSDFF. V and J are TRBV12-3 or TRBV12-4 and TRBJ1-1. This CDR3 is 11 amino acids long.

This rearrangement joins TRBV15 to TRBJ2-3; the D call of TRBD1 rests on TCRdb alone, since no DNA is present to check it. CDR1 and CDR2 (germline): LNHNV, YYDKDF (reference sequence). The CDR3 length is 13 residues. CDR3 protein: CATTQGQTDTQYF.

The chain is built from TRBV9 and TRBJ1-6. CDR1 and CDR2 (germline): SGDLS, YYNGEE. The CDR3 runs to 13 residues. The chain's CDR3 is CASSEGTAGTLHF. Full variable domain (remainder filled in from reference TRBV9 and TRBJ1-6): DSGVTQTPKHLITATGQRVTLRCSPRSGDLSVYWYQQSLDQGLQFLIQYYNGEERAKGNILERFSAQQFPDLHSELNLSSLELGDSALYFCASSEGTAGTLHFGNGTRLTVT.

The chain is built from TRBV20-1 and TRBJ2-3; the D gene TCRdb calls, TRBD2, cannot be checked with no DNA. Germline CDR1 and CDR2: DFQATT and SNEGSKA (reference sequence). This CDR3 comprises 16 residues. CDR3 amino acids: CSADGLAGLSTDTQYF.

The V and J genes are TRBV7-8 and TRBJ1-5; TCRdb's assignment of TRBD1 cannot be checked, as there is no DNA. From germline, CDR1 is SGHVS and CDR2 FQNEAQ. CDR3 length: 17 residues. The CDR3 reads CASSLVRGDYSNQPQHF.

The CDR3 sequence: CASSLTSGLWGEQFF. The chain combines TRBV14 with TRBJ2-1; there is no DNA to check the TCRdb D call of TRBD2. In germline, CDR1 is SGHDN, CDR2 FVKESK. The CDR3 spans 15 residues.

This chain links TRBV12-3 or TRBV12-4 with TRBJ2-3; the TRBD1 assignment by TCRdb is unverifiable without DNA. The CDR3 covers 14 residues. The CDR3 spells CASSLIGVTDTQYF.

Here the CDR3 reads CASSIPRDTSTDTQYF. The V gene is TRBV9, the J gene TRBJ2-3; lacking DNA, the TRBD1 call made by TCRdb goes unchecked. CDR1 is SGDLS and CDR2 is YYNGEE in the germline V gene. The CDR3 spans 16 residues.

The rearrangement links TRBV7-2 to TRBJ2-1; TCRdb's D call of TRBD2 is untestable without DNA. The CDR3 totals 11 residues. The germline V gene has CDR1 SGHTA and CDR2 FQGNSA. CDR3: CASRALDEQFF.

J is TRBJ1-5 and V is TRBV4-3. The germline gives CDR1 LGHNA, CDR2 YSLEER. CDR3 length equals 13 residues. CDR3 protein: CASSQDYIQPQHF.

The chain uses TRBV12-3 or TRBV12-4 and TRBJ1-1; TCRdb reports TRBD1, a call that lacks DNA to check it against. The CDR3 covers 15 residues. The CDR3 protein is CASSTWGHMNTEAFF.

The chain couples TRBV7-9 to TRBJ2-2; TCRdb's D gene call, TRBD2, goes unchecked for lack of DNA. Germline V gives CDR1 SEHNR, CDR2 FQNEAQ (reference sequence). There are 18 residues in the CDR3. The CDR3 loop is CASSASHLAGANTGELFF. Full variable domain (missing parts from reference TRBV7-9 and TRBJ2-2): DTGVSQNPRHKITKRGQNVTFRCDPISEHNRLYWYRQTLGQGPEFLTYFQNEAQLEKSRLLSDRFSAERPKGSFSTLEIQRTEQGDSAMYLCASSASHLAGANTGELFFGEGSRLTVL.

V usage is TRBV24-1 and J usage is TRBJ2-2; lacking DNA, the TRBD1 call made by TCRdb goes unchecked. CDR3 size: 17 residues. Looked up from germline, CDR1 is KGHDR and CDR2 is SFDVKD. CDR3 region: CATSDFSGQTNTGELFF.

The chain has TRBV23-1 and TRBJ2-7; TCRdb picks TRBD1, but there is no DNA to check that call. TRBV23-1 is an ORF; its function is uncertain. This CDR3 comprises 18 residues. CDR3 sequence: CASSQPDRAQIQIYEQYF.

The chain employs TRBV4-2 and TRBJ1-1; the TCRdb call, TRBD1, lacks DNA for checking. Per germline, CDR1 LGHNA and CDR2 YNFKEQ. The CDR3 contains 14 residues. The CDR3 loop is CASSLRVGVAEAFF.

The J gene is TRBJ2-3, the V gene TRBV15; TCRdb reports TRBD2, a call that lacks DNA to check it against. Germline V gives CDR1 LNHNV, CDR2 YYDKDF (reference sequence). The CDR3 is made up of 16 amino acids. CDR3 sequence reads: CATSRELAGGIDTQYF.

The gene calls are TRBV29-1 and TRBJ2-7; TCRdb indicates TRBD1, and absent DNA this call remains unverified. The CDR3 runs 14 residues. The germline gives CDR1 SQVTM, CDR2 ANQGSEA. This CDR3 is CSVEVTGGNYEQYF.

This rearrangement joins TRBV29-1 to TRBJ2-1. This CDR3 is 11 amino acids long. Germline assignment: CDR1 SQVTM and CDR2 ANQGSEA. CDR3 region: CSVEDQNEQFF.

The chain is built from TRBV7-8 and TRBJ2-5; the TRBD2 assignment by TCRdb is unverifiable without DNA. The CDR3 runs to 15 residues. Germline assignment: CDR1 SGHVS and CDR2 FQNEAQ. The CDR3 loop is CASSLASGGALTQYF. Filled out from reference TRBV7-8 and TRBJ2-5, the complete variable domain reads GAGVSQSPRYKVAKRGQDVALRCDPISGHVSLFWYQQALGQGPEFLTYFQNEAQLDKSGLPSDRFFAERPEGSVSTLKIQRTQQEDSAVYLCASSLASGGALTQYFGPGTRLLVL.

V gene TRBV15 combines with J gene TRBJ2-7; TCRdb lists TRBD1, though no DNA is available to test this call. The germline CDR1 and CDR2 sequences are LNHNV and YYDKDF (reference sequence). The CDR3 length is 15 residues. CDR3 sequence: CATSREGGPPHEQYF.